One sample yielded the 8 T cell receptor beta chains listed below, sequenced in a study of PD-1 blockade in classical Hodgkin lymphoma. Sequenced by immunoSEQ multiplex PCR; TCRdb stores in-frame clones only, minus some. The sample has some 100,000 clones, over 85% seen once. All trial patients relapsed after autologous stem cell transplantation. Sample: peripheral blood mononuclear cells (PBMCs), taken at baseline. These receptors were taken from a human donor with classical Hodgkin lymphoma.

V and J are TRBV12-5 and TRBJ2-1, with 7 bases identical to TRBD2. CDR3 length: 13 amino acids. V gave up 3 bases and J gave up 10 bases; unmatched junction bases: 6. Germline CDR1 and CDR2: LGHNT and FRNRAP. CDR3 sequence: CASGFLTSREQFF. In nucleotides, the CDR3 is TGTGCTAGTGGTTTTTTGACTAGCAGGGAGCAGTTCTTC.

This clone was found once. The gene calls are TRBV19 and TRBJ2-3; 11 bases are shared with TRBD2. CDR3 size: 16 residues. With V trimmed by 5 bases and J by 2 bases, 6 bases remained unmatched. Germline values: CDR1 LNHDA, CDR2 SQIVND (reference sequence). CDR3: CASSFGLAGSTDTQYF. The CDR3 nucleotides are TGTGCCAGTAGTTTCGGACTAGCGGGTTCCACAGATACGCAGTATTTT.

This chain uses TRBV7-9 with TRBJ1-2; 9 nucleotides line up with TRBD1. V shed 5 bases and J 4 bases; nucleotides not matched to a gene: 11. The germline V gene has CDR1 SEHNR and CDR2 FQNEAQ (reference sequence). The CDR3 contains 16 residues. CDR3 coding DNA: TGTGCCAGCAGCGCGGACAGGGGCGCTCGGGCCTATGGCTACACCTTC. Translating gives CASSADRGARAYGYTF. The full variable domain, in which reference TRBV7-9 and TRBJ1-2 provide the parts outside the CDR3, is DTGVSQNPRHKITKRGQNVTFRCDPISEHNRLYWYRQTLGQGPEFLTYFQNEAQLEKSRLLSDRFSAERPKGSFSTLEIQRTEQGDSAMYLCASSADRGARAYGYTFGSGTRLTVV.

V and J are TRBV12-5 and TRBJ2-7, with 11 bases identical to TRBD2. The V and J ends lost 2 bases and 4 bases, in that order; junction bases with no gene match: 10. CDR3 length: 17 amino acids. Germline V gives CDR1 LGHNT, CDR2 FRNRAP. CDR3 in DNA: TGTGCTAGTGGTTTGACTCCCGGGACTAGCGGAGAATACGAGCAGTACTTC. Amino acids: CASGLTPGTSGEYEQYF.

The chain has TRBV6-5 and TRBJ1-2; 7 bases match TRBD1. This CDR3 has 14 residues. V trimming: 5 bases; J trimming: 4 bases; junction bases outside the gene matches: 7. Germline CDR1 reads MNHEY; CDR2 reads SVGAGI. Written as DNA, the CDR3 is TGTGCCAGCAGTCGAACAGGGGACAGCTATGGCTACACCTTC. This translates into CASSRTGDSYGYTF.

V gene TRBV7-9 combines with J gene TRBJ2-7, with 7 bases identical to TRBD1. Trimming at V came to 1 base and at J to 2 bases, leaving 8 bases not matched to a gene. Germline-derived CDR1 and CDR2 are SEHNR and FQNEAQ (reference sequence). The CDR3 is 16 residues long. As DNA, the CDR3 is TGTGCCAGCAGCTTAGGGAGCAGGGGGACAACCTACGAGCAGTACTTC. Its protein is CASSLGSRGTTYEQYF.

The CDR3 protein is CASSLMRRTSGEKLFF. The CDR3 DNA reads as TGCGCCAGCAGCTTGATGAGGCGAACATCTGGGGAAAAACTGTTTTTT. The gene calls are TRBV5-1 and TRBJ1-4; D not resolved. Germline CDR1 reads SGHRS; CDR2 reads YFSETQ. Deletions cut 1 base from V and 8 bases from J, with 18 bases between. This CDR3 has 16 residues.

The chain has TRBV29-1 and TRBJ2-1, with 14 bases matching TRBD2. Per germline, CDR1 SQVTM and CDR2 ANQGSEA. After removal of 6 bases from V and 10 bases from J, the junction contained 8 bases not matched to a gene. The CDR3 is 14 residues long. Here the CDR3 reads CSVEGTSGSGEQFF. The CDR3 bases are TGCAGCGTCGAGGGGACTAGCGGGAGTGGGGAGCAGTTCTTC.